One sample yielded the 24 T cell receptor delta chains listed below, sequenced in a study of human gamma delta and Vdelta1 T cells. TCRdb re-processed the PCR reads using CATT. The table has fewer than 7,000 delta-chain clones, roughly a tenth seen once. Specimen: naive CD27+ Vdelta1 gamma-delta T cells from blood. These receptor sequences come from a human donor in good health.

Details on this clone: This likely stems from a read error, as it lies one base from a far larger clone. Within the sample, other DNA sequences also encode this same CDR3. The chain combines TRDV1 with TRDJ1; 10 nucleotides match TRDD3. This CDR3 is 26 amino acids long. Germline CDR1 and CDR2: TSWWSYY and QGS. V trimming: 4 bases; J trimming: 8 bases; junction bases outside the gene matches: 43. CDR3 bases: TGTGCTCTTGGGGCCCAACGTCATAAATTGGCTTCCTTGGGGGATACAGAGCCGTCGGCGAGGGGAAAACTCATCTTT. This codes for CALGAQRHKLASLGDTEPSARGKLIF.

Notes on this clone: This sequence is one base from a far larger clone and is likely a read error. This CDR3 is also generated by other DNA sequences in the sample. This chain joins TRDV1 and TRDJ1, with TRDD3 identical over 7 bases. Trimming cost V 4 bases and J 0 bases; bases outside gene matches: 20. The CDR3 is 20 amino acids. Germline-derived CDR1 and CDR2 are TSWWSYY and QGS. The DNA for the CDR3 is TGTGCTCTTGGGGCCAAATGTGGGAGGGGGATCCGGCCCTACACCGATAAACTCATCTTT. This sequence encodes CALGAKCGRGIRPYTDKLIF.

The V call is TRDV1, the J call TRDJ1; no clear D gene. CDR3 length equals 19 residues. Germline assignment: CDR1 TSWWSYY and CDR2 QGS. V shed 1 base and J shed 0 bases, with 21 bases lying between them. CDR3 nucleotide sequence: TGTGCTCTTGGGGAACGTATCAGGGGCACCTCCTTTTACACCGATAAACTCATCTTT. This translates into CALGERIRGTSFYTDKLIF.

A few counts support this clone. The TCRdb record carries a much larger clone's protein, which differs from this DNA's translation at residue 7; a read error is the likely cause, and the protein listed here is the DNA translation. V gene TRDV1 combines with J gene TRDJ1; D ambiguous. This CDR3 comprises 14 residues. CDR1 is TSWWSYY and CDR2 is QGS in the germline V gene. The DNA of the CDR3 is TGTGCTCTTGGAGAACGGCCTTACACCGATAAACTCATCTTT. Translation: CALGERPYTDKLIF.

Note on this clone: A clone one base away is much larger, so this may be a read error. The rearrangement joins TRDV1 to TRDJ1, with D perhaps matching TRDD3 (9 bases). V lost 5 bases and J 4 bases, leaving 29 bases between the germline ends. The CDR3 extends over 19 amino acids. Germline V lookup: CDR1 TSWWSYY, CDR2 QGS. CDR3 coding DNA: TGTGCTCTTGGGCCGCATCTTCCTACGTACTGGGGGACCCACGATAAACTCATCTTT. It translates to CALGPHLPTYWGTHDKLIF.

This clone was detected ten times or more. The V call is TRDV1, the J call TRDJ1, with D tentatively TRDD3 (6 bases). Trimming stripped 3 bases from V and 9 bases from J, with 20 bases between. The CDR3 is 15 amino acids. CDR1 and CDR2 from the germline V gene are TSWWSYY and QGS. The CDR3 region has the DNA TGTGCTCTTGGGGACCAGCGTCGGCCCTGGGGACAACTCATCTTT. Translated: CALGDQRRPWGQLIF.

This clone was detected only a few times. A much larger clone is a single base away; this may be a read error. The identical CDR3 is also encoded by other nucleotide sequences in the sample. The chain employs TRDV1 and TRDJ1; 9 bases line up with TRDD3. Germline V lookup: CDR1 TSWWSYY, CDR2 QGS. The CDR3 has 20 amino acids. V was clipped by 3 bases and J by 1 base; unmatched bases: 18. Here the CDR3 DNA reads TGTGCTCTTGGGGACCTTCCGACTCGTACTGGGGGACGCCGCACCGATAAACTCATCTTT. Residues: CALGDLPTRTGGRRTDKLIF.

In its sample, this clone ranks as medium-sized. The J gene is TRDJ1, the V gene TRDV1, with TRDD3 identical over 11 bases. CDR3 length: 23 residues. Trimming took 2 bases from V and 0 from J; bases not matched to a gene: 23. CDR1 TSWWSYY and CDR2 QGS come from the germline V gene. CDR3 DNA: TGTGCTCTTGGGGAAAGGTTGGACACGCGGATGGGGGATACGGGGGATTACACCGATAAACTCATCTTT. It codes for CALGERLDTRMGDTGDYTDKLIF.

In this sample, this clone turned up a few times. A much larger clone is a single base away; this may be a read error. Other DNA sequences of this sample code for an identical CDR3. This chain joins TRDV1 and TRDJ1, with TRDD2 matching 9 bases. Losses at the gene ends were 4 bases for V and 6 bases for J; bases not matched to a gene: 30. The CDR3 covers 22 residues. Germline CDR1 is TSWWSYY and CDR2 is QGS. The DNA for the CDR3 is TGTGCTCTTGGGGCCCGGCCTTCCTACGTGGGGACTACACTAACATTTGCAAATAAACTCATCTTT. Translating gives CALGARPSYVGTTLTFANKLIF.

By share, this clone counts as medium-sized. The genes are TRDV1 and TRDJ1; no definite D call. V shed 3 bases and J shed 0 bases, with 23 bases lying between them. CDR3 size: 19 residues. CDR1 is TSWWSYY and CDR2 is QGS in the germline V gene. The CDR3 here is CALGERRPGSRSHTDKLIF. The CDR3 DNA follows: TGTGCTCTTGGGGAGCGACGGCCTGGCAGTCGATCCCACACCGATAAACTCATCTTT.

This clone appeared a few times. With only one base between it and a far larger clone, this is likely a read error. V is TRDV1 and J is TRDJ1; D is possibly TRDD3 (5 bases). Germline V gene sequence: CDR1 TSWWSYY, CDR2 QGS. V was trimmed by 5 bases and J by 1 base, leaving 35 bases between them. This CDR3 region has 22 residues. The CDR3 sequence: CALGRGGPPPRPYVVFTDKLIF. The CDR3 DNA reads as TGTGCTCTTGGGAGGGGGGGCCCGCCACCAAGACCATACGTGGTGTTCACCGATAAACTCATCTTT.

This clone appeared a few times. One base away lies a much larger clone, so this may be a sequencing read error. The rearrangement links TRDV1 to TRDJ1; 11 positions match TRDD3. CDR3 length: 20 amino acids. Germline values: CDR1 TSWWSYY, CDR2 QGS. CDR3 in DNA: TGTGCTCTTGGGGGTCGGACCCGTCCTGGCTGGGGGATACAGACCGATGAACTCATCTTT. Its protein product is CALGGRTRPGWGIQTDELIF.

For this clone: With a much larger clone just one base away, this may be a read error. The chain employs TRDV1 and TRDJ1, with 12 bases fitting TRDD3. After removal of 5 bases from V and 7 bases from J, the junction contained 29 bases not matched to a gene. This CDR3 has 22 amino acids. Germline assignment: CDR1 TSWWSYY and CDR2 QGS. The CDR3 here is CALGNNLGGNTGGYKGWSKLIF. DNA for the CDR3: TGTGCTCTTGGGAACAACCTCGGGGGTAATACTGGGGGATACAAGGGTTGGAGTAAACTCATCTTT.

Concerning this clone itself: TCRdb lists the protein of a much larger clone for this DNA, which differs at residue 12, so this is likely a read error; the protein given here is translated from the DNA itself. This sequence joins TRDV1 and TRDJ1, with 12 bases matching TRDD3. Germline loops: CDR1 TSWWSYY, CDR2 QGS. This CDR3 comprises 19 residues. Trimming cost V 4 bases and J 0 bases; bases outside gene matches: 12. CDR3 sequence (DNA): TGTGCTCTTGGGGCACGGCGGTACTGGGGGATACCCCACACCGATAAACTCATCTTT. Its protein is CALGARRYWGIPHTDKLIF.

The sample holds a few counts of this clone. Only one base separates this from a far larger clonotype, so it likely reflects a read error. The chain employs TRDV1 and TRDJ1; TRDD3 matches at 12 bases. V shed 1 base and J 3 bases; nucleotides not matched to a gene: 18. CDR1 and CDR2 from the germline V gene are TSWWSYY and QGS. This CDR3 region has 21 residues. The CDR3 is CALGEHPWGVFWGIRADKLIF. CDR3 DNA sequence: TGTGCTCTTGGGGAACACCCGTGGGGAGTGTTCTGGGGGATACGTGCCGATAAACTCATCTTT.

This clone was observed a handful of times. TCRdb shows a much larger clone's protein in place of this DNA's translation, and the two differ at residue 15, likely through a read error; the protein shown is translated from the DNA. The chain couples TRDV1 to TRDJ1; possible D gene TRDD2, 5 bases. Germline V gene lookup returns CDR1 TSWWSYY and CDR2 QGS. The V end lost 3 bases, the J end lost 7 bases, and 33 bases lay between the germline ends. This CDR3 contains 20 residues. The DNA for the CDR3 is TGTGCTCTTGGGGAGCCTCGACCTGTCACCTACTGCCCATCTTGGGTTAAACTCATCTTT. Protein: CALGEPRPVTYCPSWVKLIF.

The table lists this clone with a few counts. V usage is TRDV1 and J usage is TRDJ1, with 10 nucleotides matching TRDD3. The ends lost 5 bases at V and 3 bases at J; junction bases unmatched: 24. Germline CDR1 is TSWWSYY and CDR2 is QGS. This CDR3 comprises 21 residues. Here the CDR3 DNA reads TGTGCTCTTGGGAAGGGGCCTTCCTCCCTTCACTGGGGGATTCCCTCCGATAAACTCATCTTT. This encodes CALGKGPSSLHWGIPSDKLIF.

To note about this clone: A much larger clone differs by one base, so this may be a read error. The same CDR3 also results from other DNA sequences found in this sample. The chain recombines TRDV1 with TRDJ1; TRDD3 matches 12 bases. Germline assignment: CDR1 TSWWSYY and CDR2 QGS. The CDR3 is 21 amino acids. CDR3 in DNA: TGTGCCCTTGGGGAAAGCCCCCGGGGCTGGGGGATACGTCGCGTCACCGATAAACTCATCTTT. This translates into CALGESPRGWGIRRVTDKLIF.

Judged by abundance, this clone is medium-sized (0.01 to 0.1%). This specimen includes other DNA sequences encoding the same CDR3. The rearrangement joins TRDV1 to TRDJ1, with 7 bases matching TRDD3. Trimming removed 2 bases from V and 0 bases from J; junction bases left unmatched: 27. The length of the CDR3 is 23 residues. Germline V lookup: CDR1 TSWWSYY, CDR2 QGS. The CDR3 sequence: CALGEIPPSRRLGATLYTDKLIF. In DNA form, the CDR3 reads TGTGCTCTTGGGGAAATACCCCCTTCACGACGGCTGGGGGCCACTTTGTACACCGATAAACTCATCTTT.

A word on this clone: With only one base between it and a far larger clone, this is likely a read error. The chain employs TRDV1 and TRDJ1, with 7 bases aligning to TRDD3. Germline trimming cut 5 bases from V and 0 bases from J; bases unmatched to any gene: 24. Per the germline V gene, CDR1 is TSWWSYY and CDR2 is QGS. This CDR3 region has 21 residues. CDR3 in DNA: TGTGCTCTTGGGCCTAAGGATCTACGTCGGGGGATGCTTCGGAACACCGATAAACTCATCTTT. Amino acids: CALGPKDLRRGMLRNTDKLIF.

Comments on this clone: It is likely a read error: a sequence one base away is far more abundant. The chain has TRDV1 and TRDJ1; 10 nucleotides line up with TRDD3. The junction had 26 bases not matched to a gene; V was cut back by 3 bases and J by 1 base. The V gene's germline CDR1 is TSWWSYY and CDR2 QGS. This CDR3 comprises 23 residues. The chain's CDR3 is CALGERVPPHSRGIRGTTDKLIF. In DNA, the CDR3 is TGTGCTCTTGGGGAGAGGGTTCCCCCTCATTCTCGGGGGATACGCGGAACCACCGATAAACTCATCTTT.

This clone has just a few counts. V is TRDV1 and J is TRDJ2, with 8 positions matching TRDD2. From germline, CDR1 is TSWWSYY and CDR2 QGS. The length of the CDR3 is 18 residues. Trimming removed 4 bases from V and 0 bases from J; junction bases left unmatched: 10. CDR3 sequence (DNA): TGTGCTCTTGGGGGATCTTCCTACCGGGGCGCTTTGACAGCACAACTCTTCTTT. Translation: CALGGSSYRGALTAQLFF.

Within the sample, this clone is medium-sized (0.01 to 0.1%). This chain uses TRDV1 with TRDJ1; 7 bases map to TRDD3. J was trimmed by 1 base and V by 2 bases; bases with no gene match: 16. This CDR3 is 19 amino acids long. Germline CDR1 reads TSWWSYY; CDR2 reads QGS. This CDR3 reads CALGEVVSGGINPTDKLIF. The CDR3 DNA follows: TGTGCTCTTGGGGAAGTAGTCAGCGGGGGGATCAACCCCACCGATAAACTCATCTTT.

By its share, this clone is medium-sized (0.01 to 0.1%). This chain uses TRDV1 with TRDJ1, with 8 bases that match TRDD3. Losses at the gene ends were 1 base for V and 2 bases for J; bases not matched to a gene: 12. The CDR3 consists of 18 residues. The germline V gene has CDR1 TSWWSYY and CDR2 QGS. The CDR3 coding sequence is TGTGCTCTTGGGGAACGAAGGAAAACAAGGGGGATAACCGATAAACTCATCTTT. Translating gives CALGERRKTRGITDKLIF.